This T cell receptor beta chain was sequenced during a study of control samples from healthy donors and cancer patients. Using immunoSEQ multiplex PCR, the repertoire was profiled, and TCRdb retains in-frame clones only, with some absent. The sample has some 120,000 clones; about 94% are singletons. Sequences were obtained from blood. The sequence was obtained from a man aged 25-40 years in good health.

CDR3 coding DNA: TGTGCCAGTAGTATCGGTCGGGGAACGAGTGGCTACACCTTC. Translation: CASSIGRGTSGYTF. V and J are TRBV19 and TRBJ1-2; D not certain. The germline gives CDR1 LNHDA, CDR2 SQIVND (reference sequence). V was shortened by 3 bases and J by 7 bases, with 15 bases between the two germline ends. The CDR3 totals 14 residues.